This T cell receptor beta chain was retrieved from a study of blood T cell repertoires in COVID-19 (dated by TCRdb to the early 2020s). With respect to the entire study: Collaborator samples came from the United States, Italy and Spain and covered acute and convalescent phases of COVID-19. Sample metadata almost always included a de-identified subject ID, COVID-19 status, age in years and sex. The samples were drawn from the first 160 participants of the ongoing ImmuneRACE study and from 950 to 1,500 subjects provided by 6 global collaborators. HLA class I and class II types, where available, came from metadata supplied by the sample provider rather than from assay-based typing. Deeply sampled blood TCRbeta repertoires from subjects exposed to, actively infected with, or recovered from COVID-19 were included in the dataset. The repertoires were released in a freely available public database meant as a resource for research on the immune response to SARS-CoV-2. The material from the prospective study consisted of cDNA or gDNA derived from T cells, B-cell-depleted T cells, or PBMCs. General study outcomes and caveats: Clinical and demographic metadata were provided uncurated, with the amount varying by source and participant.

This clone was seen only once. No cognate antigen has been identified for it. The record has no base qualities; no much larger clone is one base away. The immunoSEQ Assay, a bias-controlled multiplex PCR, was used to amplify TCRbeta CDR3 regions from genomic DNA. The authors' analysis ran thus. Within the assay, amplification of reference gene primers was used to estimate how many nucleated cells each sample contained. Sequence reads were collapsed and filtered to measure the absolute abundance of every unique TCRbeta CDR3 rearrangement. For each sample, productive Simpson clonality was calculated as the square root of Simpson's diversity index across productive rearrangements. TCRdb provides this immuneACCESS table in a form limited to in-frame rearrangements. Some clones are lacking; in checked studies, under half of them reflect an unresolved V gene, and why the rest are absent is not known. V and J calls plus clone size are reproduced from that table; the DNA served to infer D and trimming. This sample is represented by about 250,000 clones; nearly 90% of them were singletons. 3% to 3.5% of the sample goes to the ten largest clones.

From its cysteine to its phenylalanine, the CDR3 spans 15 amino acids. Of all the DNA, just the CDR3 is kept, 45 bases in frame from base 1. The germline V gene (reference sequence) sets CDR1 to MNHEY and CDR2 to SMNVEV. Here V drops 5 bases and J drops 3 bases, and the junction holds 7 bases not matched to any gene. Each collaborating institution followed its own protocols to collect whole blood in K2EDTA tubes. For TCRbeta analysis, collaborators shipped samples as frozen whole blood, isolated PBMCs, or DNA extracted from either of those sample types. The source material was peripheral blood. The TCR sequence derives from a man aged 18-30 years with active or convalescent COVID-19. The rearranged segments are TRBV27 and TRBJ1-1, with 9 junctional bases fitting TRBD1. In nucleotide form, the sequence is TGTGCCAGCAGTCGGATACAGGGGGCGCACACTGAAGCTTTCTTT. It encodes CASSRIQGAHTEAFF.